This T cell receptor beta chain comes out of a study of vaccination and CD4 T cells after COVID-19. Looking at the study overall: The convalescents included six males and four females, and among them two were Hispanic while seven were Caucasian. Overlapping spike pools from SARS-CoV-2 and HCoV-NL63, HCoV-OC43 and HCoV-229E served as culture stimuli.

Treatment defined: approximately 10-day PBMC culture with coronavirus spike peptide pools or control peptides (ViraFEST assay). ViraFEST sequenced TCRs after peptide-pool expansion of antigen-specific T cells. Sequenced with the Oncomine TCR Beta short-read assay was DNA taken from cultured CD4+ T cells. CD4+ T cells were cultured, and genomic DNA was extracted from them. TCRdb fed the PCR reads into MiXCR, producing one record per CDR3 protein. Among 12,000 or so distinct CDR3 sequences listed, less than 40% were seen once. This clonotype has just a few counts. Its antigen is not known. The CDR3 loop spans 14 amino acids. Germline V gene lookup returns CDR1 MNHEY and CDR2 SVGAGI. Trimming at V came to 2 bases and at J to 2 bases, leaving 3 bases not matched to a gene.

This receptor was taken from a human donor with COVID-19. Sequencing input: cultured CD4+ T cells from blood. The gene calls are TRBV6-5 and TRBJ2-7; 7 bases fit TRBD1. The CDR3 nucleotides are TGTGCCAGCAGTTACGGGCAGGGGGCCTACGAGCAGTACTTC. Translation: CASSYGQGAYEQYF.